The 15 T cell receptor beta chains presented below share a single source sample, sequenced in a study of cytomegalovirus exposure and HLA in healthy donors. Primers for the PCR totalled 60 Vbeta and 13 Jbeta. Profiling relied on immunoSEQ multiplex PCR, and the TCRdb table lists in-frame clones only, not all of them. The profile shows 85,000 to 95,000 clones, approximately 7.6% of them singletons. Sample: PBMCs. Source of these receptors: a man aged 45-65 years in good health and CMV-seronegative.

Concerning this clone: The junction departs from germline at one end; a sequencing error may be responsible. The J gene is TRBJ2-1, the V gene TRBV7-7; 8 bases fit TRBD2. The CDR3 consists of 13 residues. Germline V gene lookup returns CDR1 SSHAT and CDR2 FNYEAQ (reference sequence). CDR3 protein: CASSLTSERAQFF. CDR3 in DNA: TGTGCTAGCAGCTTGACTAGCGAAAGGGCGCAGTTCTTC.

J is TRBJ1-3 and V is TRBV9; weak D call: TRBD1 (6 bases). Germline V gene sequence: CDR1 SGDLS, CDR2 YYNGEE. The CDR3 is 17 amino acids. Trimming took off 4 bases at V and 0 bases at J, with 17 bases between the two ends. CDR3 in amino acids: CASSPRQALSSGNTIYF. CDR3 nucleotide sequence: TGTGCCAGCAGCCCCCGACAGGCCCTTAGCTCTGGAAACACCATATATTTT. Looking up the rest from reference TRBV9 and TRBJ1-3 gives the full variable domain: DSGVTQTPKHLITATGQRVTLRCSPRSGDLSVYWYQQSLDQGLQFLIQYYNGEERAKGNILERFSAQQFPDLHSELNLSSLELGDSALYFCASSPRQALSSGNTIYFGEGSWLTVV.

J is TRBJ1-1 and V is TRBV5-6; possibly TRBD1 for D (5 bases). V dropped 4 bases and J dropped 3 bases, with 13 bases sitting between them. The CDR3 has 14 residues. The germline V gene encodes CDR1 SGHDT and CDR2 YYEEEE. CDR3 protein: CASSMQGGDTEAFF. The CDR3, as DNA: TGTGCCAGCAGCATGCAGGGTGGGGACACTGAAGCTTTCTTT.

This clone was seen a few times. This chain connects TRBV2 to TRBJ2-3, with 10 bases identical to TRBD2. Germline values: CDR1 SNHLY, CDR2 FYNNEI. This CDR3 is 16 amino acids long. The J segment lost 2 bases and the V segment lost 7 bases, leaving 9 bases of the junction unmatched. This chain's CDR3 is CASTEGLAGATDTQYF. CDR3 coding DNA: TGTGCCAGCACCGAGGGCCTAGCGGGGGCCACAGATACGCAGTATTTT. The complete variable domain, with remaining parts taken from reference TRBV2 and TRBJ2-3, reads EPEVTQTPSHQVTQMGQEVILRCVPISNHLYFYWYRQILGQKVEFLVSFYNNEISEKSEIFDDQFSVERPDGSNFTLKIRSTKLEDSAMYFCASTEGLAGATDTQYFGPGTRLTVL.

V and J are TRBV5-7 and TRBJ1-3; D is uncertain. TRBV5-7 is an open reading frame whose function is uncertain. This CDR3 has 15 residues. The ends were cut back, 4 bases at V and 0 bases at J, with 11 bases in the middle. Here the CDR3 DNA reads TGTGCCAGCAGCCCCGCACCTACCTCTGGAAACACCATATATTTT. It encodes CASSPAPTSGNTIYF.

The CDR3 loop reads CASSLAGTGPYEQYF. The CDR3 DNA follows: TGTGCCAGCAGTTTGGCCGGAACAGGACCCTACGAGCAGTACTTC. The genes are TRBV28 and TRBJ2-5, with D possibly being TRBD1 (5 bases). The assigned J gene may be wrong: the sequence end matches TRBJ2-7 better. Germline-derived CDR1 and CDR2 are MDHEN and SYDVKM. The CDR3 sequence is 15 residues long.

This rearrangement joins TRBV6-1 to TRBJ1-6, with D hard to call. Germline values: CDR1 MNHNS, CDR2 SASEGT. This CDR3 region has 16 residues. The ends were cut back, 3 bases at V and 5 bases at J, with 14 bases in the middle. CDR3 amino acids: CASSEVPPPDNSPLHF. For the CDR3, the DNA is TGTGCCAGCAGTGAGGTCCCTCCCCCAGATAATTCACCCCTCCACTTT.

The rearrangement joins TRBV10-3 to TRBJ2-5, with TRBD2 matching 9 bases. The DNA matches TRBJ2-7 better at its end, which makes the J call doubtful. In germline, CDR1 is ENHRY, CDR2 SYGVKD. This CDR3 is built from 14 residues. CDR3 in DNA: TGTGCCATCAGTGAAGCGGGAGGCCACTACGAGCAGTACTTC. Its translation: CAISEAGGHYEQYF.

Turning to this clone: The same CDR3 also results from other DNA sequences found in this sample. This chain joins TRBV11-3 and TRBJ2-5; D remains ambiguous. This CDR3 spans 13 amino acids. The V gene lost 1 base and the J gene lost 5 bases, with 8 bases spanning the gap. Germline lookup yields CDR1 SGHNT and CDR2 YENEEA. CDR3 residues: CASSLGSRETQYF. DNA for the CDR3: TGTGCCAGCAGCTTAGGGTCCAGGGAGACCCAGTACTTC. The full variable domain, in which reference TRBV11-3 and TRBJ2-5 provide the parts outside the CDR3, is EAGVVQSPRYKIIEKKQPVAFWCNPISGHNTLYWYLQNLGQGPELLIRYENEEAVDDSQLPKDRFSAERLKGVDSTLKIQPAELGDSAVYLCASSLGSRETQYFGPGTRLLVL.

This clone turned up a few times. This chain connects TRBV5-1 to TRBJ2-5, with D possibly matching TRBD2 (6 bases). Germline V lookup: CDR1 SGHRS, CDR2 YFSETQ. Between the trimmed V and J ends, which lost 4 bases and 8 bases, there was a span of 18 bases. This CDR3 region has 14 residues. Written as DNA, the CDR3 is TGCGCCAGCAGCCCCTCACTGGGGGGTGTTACCCAGTACTTC. Translation gives CASSPSLGGVTQYF.

The rearrangement joins TRBV4-3 to TRBJ2-1; D remains unclear. Trimming pared 0 bases from V and 2 bases from J, leaving 8 bases between. In germline, CDR1 is LGHNA, CDR2 YSLEER. The CDR3 runs 15 residues. The CDR3 loop reads CASSQEMGAYNEQFF. The CDR3 DNA is TGCGCCAGCAGCCAAGAGATGGGCGCCTACAATGAGCAGTTCTTC.

The J gene is TRBJ2-3, the V gene TRBV10-3, with D maybe TRBD1 (6 bases). Germline V lookup: CDR1 ENHRY, CDR2 SYGVKD. V lost 6 bases and J 2 bases, leaving 12 bases between the germline ends. This CDR3 has 14 residues. The CDR3 loop reads CAISLDRATDTQYF. As DNA, the CDR3 is TGTGCCATCAGCCTGGACAGAGCCACAGATACGCAGTATTTT.

The V and J genes are TRBV18 and TRBJ1-5; D call uncertain. The V gene's germline CDR1 is KGHSH and CDR2 LQKENI. The CDR3 has 15 residues. With 4 bases removed from V and 2 bases from J, the gap between germline ends came to 12 bases. The CDR3 nucleotides read TGTGCCAGCTCACTTGCAGGATTAGGCAATCAGCCCCAGCATTTT. This translates into CASSLAGLGNQPQHF.

The chain combines TRBV6-1 with TRBJ1-5, with D possibly TRBD1 on 5 matching bases. The germline V and J ends were trimmed by 2 bases and 2 bases, with 10 bases remaining between them. Germline assignment: CDR1 MNHNS and CDR2 SASEGT. This CDR3 is built from 15 residues. The CDR3 region has the DNA TGTGCCAGCAGTGAATCTGAAGGGGGCAATCAGCCCCAGCATTTT. As protein: CASSESEGGNQPQHF.

This chain joins TRBV4-2 and TRBJ2-3; possible D gene TRBD2, 6 bases. V was trimmed by 1 base and J by 4 bases, leaving 18 bases between them. The CDR3 covers 17 residues. CDR1 and CDR2 (germline): LGHNA, YNFKEQ. For the CDR3, the DNA is TGTGCCAGCAGCCAAGGACCGAGCTGGGGGGAGCCAGATACGCAGTATTTT. It translates to CASSQGPSWGEPDTQYF.